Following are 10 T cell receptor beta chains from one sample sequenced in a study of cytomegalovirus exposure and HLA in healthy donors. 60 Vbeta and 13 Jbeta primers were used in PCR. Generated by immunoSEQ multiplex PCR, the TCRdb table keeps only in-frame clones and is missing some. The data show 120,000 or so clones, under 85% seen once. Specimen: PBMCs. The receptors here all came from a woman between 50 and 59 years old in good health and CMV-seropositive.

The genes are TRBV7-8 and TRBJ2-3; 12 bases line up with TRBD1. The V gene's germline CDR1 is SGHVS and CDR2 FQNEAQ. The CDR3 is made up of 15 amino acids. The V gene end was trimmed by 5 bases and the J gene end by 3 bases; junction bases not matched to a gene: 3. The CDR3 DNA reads TGTGCCAGCAGCGGGACAGGGGGCGCGACAGATACGCAGTATTTT. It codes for CASSGTGGATDTQYF. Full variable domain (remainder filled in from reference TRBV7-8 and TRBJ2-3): GAGVSQSPRYKVAKRGQDVALRCDPISGHVSLFWYQQALGQGPEFLTYFQNEAQLDKSGLPSDRFFAERPEGSVSTLKIQRTQQEDSAVYLCASSGTGGATDTQYFGPGTRLTVL.

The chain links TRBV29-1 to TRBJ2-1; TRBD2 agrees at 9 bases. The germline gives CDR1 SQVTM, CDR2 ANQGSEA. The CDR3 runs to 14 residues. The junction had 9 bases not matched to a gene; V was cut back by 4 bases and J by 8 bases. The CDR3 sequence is CSVARLAGFDEQFF. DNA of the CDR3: TGCAGCGTTGCAAGGCTAGCGGGATTCGATGAGCAGTTCTTC.

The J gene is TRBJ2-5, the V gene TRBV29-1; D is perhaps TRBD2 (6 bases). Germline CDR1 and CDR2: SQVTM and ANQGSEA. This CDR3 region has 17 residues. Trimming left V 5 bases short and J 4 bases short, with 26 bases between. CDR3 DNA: TGCAGCGTTCGGATCACCGTAACAGCGGGCTGGGGAGAGACCCAGTACTTC. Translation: CSVRITVTAGWGETQYF.

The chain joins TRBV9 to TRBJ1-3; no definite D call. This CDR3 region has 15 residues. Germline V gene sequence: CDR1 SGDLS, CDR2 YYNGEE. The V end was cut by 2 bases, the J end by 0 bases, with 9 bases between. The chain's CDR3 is CASSVSPGSGNTIYF. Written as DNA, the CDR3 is TGTGCCAGCAGCGTTTCCCCGGGCTCTGGAAACACCATATATTTT.

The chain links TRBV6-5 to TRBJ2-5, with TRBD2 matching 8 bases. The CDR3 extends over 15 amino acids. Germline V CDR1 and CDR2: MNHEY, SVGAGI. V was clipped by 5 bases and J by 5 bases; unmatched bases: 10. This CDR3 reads CASSRLAGRRETQYF. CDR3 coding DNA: TGTGCCAGCAGTCGGTTAGCGGGAAGAAGGGAGACCCAGTACTTC.

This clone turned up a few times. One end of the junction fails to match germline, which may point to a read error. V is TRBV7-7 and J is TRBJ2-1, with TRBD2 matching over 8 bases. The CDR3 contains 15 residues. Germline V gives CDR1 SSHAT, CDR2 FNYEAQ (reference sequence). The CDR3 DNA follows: TGTGCTAGCAGCTTAGGCGTCAGCGGGGGTGATGAGCAGTTCTTC. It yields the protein CASSLGVSGGDEQFF.

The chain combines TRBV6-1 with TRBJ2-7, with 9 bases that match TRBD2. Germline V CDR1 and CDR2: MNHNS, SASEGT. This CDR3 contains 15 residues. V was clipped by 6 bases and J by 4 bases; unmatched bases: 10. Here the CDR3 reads CASRIAGEEVYEQYF. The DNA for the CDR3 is TGTGCCAGCAGGATAGCGGGAGAGGAAGTGTACGAGCAGTACTTC.

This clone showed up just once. The CDR3 nucleotides are TGTGCCAGCAGCCCGGGAAGCTCTGGGGCCAACGTCCTGACTTTC. Translation: CASSPGSSGANVLTF. The chain is built from TRBV27 and TRBJ2-6; the D gene is possibly TRBD2 (5 bases). There are 15 residues in the CDR3. Germline values: CDR1 MNHEY, CDR2 SMNVEV (reference sequence). V lost 6 bases and J 0 bases, leaving 9 bases between the germline ends.

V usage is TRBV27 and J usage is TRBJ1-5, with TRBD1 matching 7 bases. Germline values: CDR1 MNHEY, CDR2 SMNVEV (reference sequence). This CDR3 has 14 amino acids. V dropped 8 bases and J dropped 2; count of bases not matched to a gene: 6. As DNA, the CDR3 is TGTGCCAGCGGATTTACAGGGGGCAATCAGCCCCAGCATTTT. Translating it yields CASGFTGGNQPQHF.

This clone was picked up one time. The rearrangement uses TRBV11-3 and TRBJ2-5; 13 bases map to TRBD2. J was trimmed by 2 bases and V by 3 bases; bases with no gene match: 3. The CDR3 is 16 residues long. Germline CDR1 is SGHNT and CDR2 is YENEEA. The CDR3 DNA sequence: TGTGCCAGCAGCTTCGGACTAGCGGGGGAGCAAGAGACCCAGTACTTC. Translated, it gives CASSFGLAGEQETQYF.